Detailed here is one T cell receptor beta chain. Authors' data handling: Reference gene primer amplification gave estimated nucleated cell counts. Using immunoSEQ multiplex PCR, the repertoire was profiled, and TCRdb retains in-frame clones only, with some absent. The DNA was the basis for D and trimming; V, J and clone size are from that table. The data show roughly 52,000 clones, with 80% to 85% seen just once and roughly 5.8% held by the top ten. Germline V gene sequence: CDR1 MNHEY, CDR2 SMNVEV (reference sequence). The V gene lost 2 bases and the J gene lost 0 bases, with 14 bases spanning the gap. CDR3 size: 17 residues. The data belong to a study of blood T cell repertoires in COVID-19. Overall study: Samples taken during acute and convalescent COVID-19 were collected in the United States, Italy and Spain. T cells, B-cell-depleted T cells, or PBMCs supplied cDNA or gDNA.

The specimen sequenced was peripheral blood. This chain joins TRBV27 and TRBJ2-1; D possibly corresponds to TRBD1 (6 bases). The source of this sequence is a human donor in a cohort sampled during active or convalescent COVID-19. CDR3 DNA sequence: TGTGCCAGCAGTTTAGGAATTACAGGGAACTCCTACAATGAGCAGTTCTTC. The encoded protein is CASSLGITGNSYNEQFF.